A selection of T cell receptor beta chains follows, all from one sample in a study of T cells in tuberculosis. Here immunoSEQ multiplex PCR was the method, and the copy in TCRdb shows in-frame clones only, minus some. Of 45,000 or so clones listed, around 96% are singletons. The sample consisted of PBMCs. These receptors all come from a donor aged 5-35 years with latent tuberculosis or without tuberculosis infection. CDR3s include the opening cysteine and the closing phenylalanine or tryptophan. Fields, in order: D gene, V gene, clone size, J gene, CDR3 DNA, CDR3 protein. The D gene is left open where the match is weak. Where a row states a size, it is once, few, many or the class of an expanded clone; other rows omit it.

D gene: -; V gene: TRBV29-1; clone size: once; J gene: TRBJ1-2; CDR3 DNA: TGCAGCGTTGATTGGTGGGGGGTATCCGGCTACACCTTC; CDR3 protein: CSVDWWGVSGYTF
D gene: TRBD1; V gene: TRBV5-1; clone size: -; J gene: TRBJ1-1; CDR3 DNA: TGCGCCAGCAGCTTAATTCCGCAGGGGGCTGCGGGCACTGAAGCTTTCTTT; CDR3 protein: CASSLIPQGAAGTEAFF
D gene: -; V gene: TRBV28; clone size: -; J gene: TRBJ1-5; CDR3 DNA: TGTGCCAAAACCTGGGGGGATCAGCCCCAGCATTTT; CDR3 protein: CAKTWGDQPQHF
D gene: -; V gene: TRBV30; clone size: -; J gene: TRBJ1-2; CDR3 DNA: TGTGCCTGGAGAGATTTTGGAGGGGTGGACTATGGCTACACCTTC; CDR3 protein: CAWRDFGGVDYGYTF
D gene: -; V gene: TRBV2; clone size: -; J gene: TRBJ2-2; CDR3 DNA: TGTGCCAGCAGGGACAGACTGAACACCGGGGAGCTGTTTTTT; CDR3 protein: CASRDRLNTGELFF
D gene: TRBD1; V gene: TRBV5-1; clone size: -; J gene: TRBJ2-1; CDR3 DNA: TGCGCCAGCAGCTTGGGTCCCTCGGGACAGTACAATGAGCAGTTCTTC; CDR3 protein: CASSLGPSGQYNEQFF
D gene: -; V gene: TRBV2; clone size: -; J gene: TRBJ1-4; CDR3 DNA: TGTGCCAGCAGTGTGGGGGGTTATGAAAAACTGTTTTTT; CDR3 protein: CASSVGGYEKLFF
D gene: -; V gene: TRBV5-1; clone size: once; J gene: TRBJ2-6; CDR3 DNA: TGCGCCAGCAGCTTGGGAGCCGGGACCAACGTCCTGACTTTC; CDR3 protein: CASSLGAGTNVLTF
D gene: TRBD1; V gene: TRBV19; clone size: -; J gene: TRBJ1-1; CDR3 DNA: TGTGCCAGTAGTCCCCAGACAGGGGGTAGGACTGAAGCTTTCTTT; CDR3 protein: CASSPQTGGRTEAFF
D gene: TRBD1; V gene: TRBV19; clone size: -; J gene: TRBJ1-1; CDR3 DNA: TGTGCCACATCCCGGGACAGGCACACTGAAGCTTTCTTT; CDR3 protein: CATSRDRHTEAFF
D gene: TRBD1; V gene: TRBV28; clone size: -; J gene: TRBJ1-5; CDR3 DNA: TGTGCCAGCAGTCCAATTCAGGGGGCTCTGAGGCAGCCCCAGCATTTT; CDR3 protein: CASSPIQGALRQPQHF
D gene: -; V gene: TRBV28; clone size: -; J gene: TRBJ2-1; CDR3 DNA: TGTGCCAGCAGACTCCGGGACAGGGTAAGGCTAGCGGGTTCTAATGAGCAGTTCTTC; CDR3 protein: CASRLRDRVRLAGSNEQFF
D gene: -; V gene: TRBV6-5; clone size: -; J gene: TRBJ1-1; CDR3 DNA: TGTGCCAGCAGTTCAGGACAGCCGAACACTGAAGCTTTCTTT; CDR3 protein: CASSSGQPNTEAFF
D gene: -; V gene: TRBV5-4; clone size: -; J gene: TRBJ2-6; CDR3 DNA: TGTGCCAGCAGCAGTCGATTAGCTGGGGCCAACGTCCTGACTTTC; CDR3 protein: CASSSRLAGANVLTF
D gene: TRBD2; V gene: TRBV11-2; clone size: -; J gene: TRBJ2-3; CDR3 DNA: TGTGCCAGCAGCCCCCGGAAAGCGGGAGCAACGGATACGCAGTATTTT; CDR3 protein: CASSPRKAGATDTQYF
D gene: TRBD2; V gene: TRBV10-2; clone size: -; J gene: TRBJ2-3; CDR3 DNA: TGCGCCAGCAGTGAGTCTAGCGGGGGGTGGGGCGGTACGCAGTATTTT; CDR3 protein: CASSESSGGWGGTQYF
D gene: TRBD2; V gene: TRBV2; clone size: -; J gene: TRBJ2-1; CDR3 DNA: TGTGCCAGCAGCAGGGCTAGCGGGATGATTTATAGCTCCTACAATGAGCAGTTCTTC; CDR3 protein: CASSRASGMIYSSYNEQFF
D gene: TRBD1; V gene: TRBV27; clone size: -; J gene: TRBJ1-3; CDR3 DNA: TGTGCCAGCAGTTACCCGGACAGGCCCGGCGATCGAAACACCATATATTTT; CDR3 protein: CASSYPDRPGDRNTIYF
D gene: TRBD2; V gene: TRBV30; clone size: -; J gene: TRBJ2-2; CDR3 DNA: TGTGCCTGGAGGGGACTGACTAGCGGGATTTACACCGGGGAGCTGTTTTTT; CDR3 protein: CAWRGLTSGIYTGELFF
D gene: -; V gene: TRBV5-1; clone size: -; J gene: TRBJ1-1; CDR3 DNA: TGCGCCAGCAGCTTGGAACGGGGTTTAAGGACTGAAGCTTTCTTT; CDR3 protein: CASSLERGLRTEAFF
D gene: -; V gene: TRBV12-5; clone size: -; J gene: TRBJ2-3; CDR3 DNA: TGTGCTAGTGGTGTGGGGCCATCGCAGTATTTT; CDR3 protein: CASGVGPSQYF
D gene: -; V gene: TRBV30; clone size: -; J gene: TRBJ2-7; CDR3 DNA: TGTGCCTGGAGCATAGGGGGCGAGCAGTACTTC; CDR3 protein: CAWSIGGEQYF
D gene: -; V gene: TRBV30; clone size: -; J gene: TRBJ2-3; CDR3 DNA: TGTGCCTGGAGTGATTCAGGGACAGATACGCAGTATTTT; CDR3 protein: CAWSDSGTDTQYF
D gene: -; V gene: TRBV11-2; clone size: few; J gene: TRBJ1-4; CDR3 DNA: TGTGCCAGCAGCTTAGTTTCCGGGCGGGGAAAACTGTTTTTT; CDR3 protein: CASSLVSGRGKLFF
D gene: -; V gene: TRBV27; clone size: -; J gene: TRBJ2-1; CDR3 DNA: TGTGCCAGCAGTTTATTCTCTCCCAGGAATGAGCAGTTCTTC; CDR3 protein: CASSLFSPRNEQFF
D gene: -; V gene: TRBV11-1; clone size: -; J gene: TRBJ2-7; CDR3 DNA: TGTGCCAGCAGCCCGGACACCCAGGAGCAGTACTTC; CDR3 protein: CASSPDTQEQYF
D gene: -; V gene: TRBV9; clone size: -; J gene: TRBJ2-2; CDR3 DNA: TGTGCCAGCAGCCTCCGACAGGCGACGAACACCGGGGAGCTGTTTTTT; CDR3 protein: CASSLRQATNTGELFF
D gene: TRBD1; V gene: TRBV5-1; clone size: -; J gene: TRBJ2-7; CDR3 DNA: TGCGCCAGCAGCTTGGCGACAGGGGGCTACGAGCAGTACTTC; CDR3 protein: CASSLATGGYEQYF
D gene: -; V gene: TRBV6-5; clone size: -; J gene: TRBJ1-1; CDR3 DNA: TGTGCCAGCAGTTATGATAGAAACACTGAAGCTTTCTTT; CDR3 protein: CASSYDRNTEAFF
D gene: TRBD2; V gene: TRBV5-1; clone size: -; J gene: TRBJ2-1; CDR3 DNA: TGCGCCAGCAGCTTTCGGACTAGCGGGAGTTCCTACAATGAGCAGTTCTTC; CDR3 protein: CASSFRTSGSSYNEQFF
D gene: TRBD2; V gene: TRBV7-3; clone size: -; J gene: TRBJ2-3; CDR3 DNA: TGTGCCAGCAGCTTAATTGTGTTCGGGCTAGCGGGGCAAAGCACAGATACGCAGTATTTT; CDR3 protein: CASSLIVFGLAGQSTDTQYF
D gene: TRBD1; V gene: TRBV5-1; clone size: -; J gene: TRBJ1-5; CDR3 DNA: TGCGCCAGCAGCCCCGGACAGGGAAATCAGCCCCAGCATTTT; CDR3 protein: CASSPGQGNQPQHF
D gene: TRBD1; V gene: TRBV30; clone size: -; J gene: TRBJ1-1; CDR3 DNA: TGTGCCTCGGACAGGGTGAACACTGAAGCTTTCTTT; CDR3 protein: CASDRVNTEAFF
D gene: -; V gene: TRBV20-1; clone size: -; J gene: TRBJ2-1; CDR3 DNA: TGCAGTGCAAATTGGCTTCTTGAGCAGTTCTTC; CDR3 protein: CSANWLLEQFF
D gene: -; V gene: TRBV6-4; clone size: -; J gene: TRBJ1-6; CDR3 DNA: TGTGCCAGCAGGTTGGGGGCAGTGAATTCACCCCTCCACTTT; CDR3 protein: CASRLGAVNSPLHF
D gene: TRBD1; V gene: TRBV30; clone size: -; J gene: TRBJ2-2; CDR3 DNA: TGTGCCTGGAGTCCACAGGGGTTGGGCGGGGAGCTGTTTTTT; CDR3 protein: CAWSPQGLGGELFF
D gene: TRBD1; V gene: TRBV2; clone size: -; J gene: TRBJ1-1; CDR3 DNA: TGTGCCAGCAGTAAGGACAGGGTGGGGGCTGAAGCTTTCTTT; CDR3 protein: CASSKDRVGAEAFF
D gene: -; V gene: TRBV6-6; clone size: -; J gene: TRBJ1-1; CDR3 DNA: TGTGCCAGCAGTTACGGGAGGGGGATGAACACTGAAGCTTTCTTT; CDR3 protein: CASSYGRGMNTEAFF
D gene: -; V gene: TRBV2; clone size: -; J gene: TRBJ2-7; CDR3 DNA: TGTGCCAGCAGTGAATTGAGCGATTTGAGCTCCTACGAGCAGTACTTC; CDR3 protein: CASSELSDLSSYEQYF
D gene: TRBD2; V gene: TRBV6-1; clone size: once; J gene: TRBJ2-7; CDR3 DNA: TGTGCCAGCAGTGAACTAGCGGGGGACGAAAGCTCCTACGAGCAGTACTTC; CDR3 protein: CASSELAGDESSYEQYF
D gene: TRBD2; V gene: TRBV19; clone size: -; J gene: TRBJ2-7; CDR3 DNA: TGTGCCAGTAGTCCCTATAGCGGGGGGCACTCCTACGAGCAGTACTTC; CDR3 protein: CASSPYSGGHSYEQYF
D gene: -; V gene: TRBV6-5; clone size: -; J gene: TRBJ1-2; CDR3 DNA: TGTGCCAGCAGTTACTTTATCGGGACACCTCTTGGCTACACCTTC; CDR3 protein: CASSYFIGTPLGYTF
D gene: -; V gene: TRBV30; clone size: -; J gene: TRBJ2-1; CDR3 DNA: TGTGCCTGGAGTGTACGGAGGAGCGAGTTCTTC; CDR3 protein: CAWSVRRSEFF